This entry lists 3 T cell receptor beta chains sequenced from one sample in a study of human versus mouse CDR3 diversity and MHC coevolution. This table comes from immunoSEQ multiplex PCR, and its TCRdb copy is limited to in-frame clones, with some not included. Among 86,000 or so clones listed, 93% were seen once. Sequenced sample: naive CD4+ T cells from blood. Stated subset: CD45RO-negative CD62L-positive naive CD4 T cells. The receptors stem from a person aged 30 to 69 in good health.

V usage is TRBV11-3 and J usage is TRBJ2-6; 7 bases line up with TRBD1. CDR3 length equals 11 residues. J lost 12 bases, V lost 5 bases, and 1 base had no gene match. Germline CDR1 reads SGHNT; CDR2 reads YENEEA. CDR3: CASSPGGVLTF. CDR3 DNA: TGTGCCAGCAGCCCAGGGGGCGTCCTGACTTTC.

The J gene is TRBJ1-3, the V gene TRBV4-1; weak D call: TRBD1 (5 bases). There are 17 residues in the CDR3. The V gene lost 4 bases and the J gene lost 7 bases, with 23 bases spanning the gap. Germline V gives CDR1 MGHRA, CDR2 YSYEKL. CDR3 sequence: CASSRGTSNLGWNTIYF. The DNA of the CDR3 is TGCGCCAGCAGCCGCGGGACCTCGAATCTTGGATGGAACACCATATATTTT.

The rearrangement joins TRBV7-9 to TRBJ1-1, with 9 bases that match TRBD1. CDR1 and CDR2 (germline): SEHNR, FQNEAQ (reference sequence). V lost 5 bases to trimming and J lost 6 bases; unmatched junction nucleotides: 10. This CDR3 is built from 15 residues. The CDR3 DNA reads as TGTGCCAGCAGCGTTCAACAGGGGGCGCTTTCTGAAGCTTTCTTT. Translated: CASSVQQGALSEAFF.